The rows below give T cell receptor beta chains drawn from one sample of a study of blood T cell repertoires in COVID-19. Clones were read by immunoSEQ multiplex PCR, and TCRdb kept only the in-frame ones, dropping some. The sample consists of 120,000 to 150,000 clones, 75% to 85% of them appearing once. Sequenced input: peripheral blood. All receptors come from a man in his 60s with active or convalescent COVID-19. The CDR3 runs from the conserved cysteine through the conserved F or W. A D gene is named only where the DNA matches it firmly. The size entry is marked missing in some rows and otherwise reads once, few, many or a size class.

d_call: NA; clone_size: NA; j_call: TRBJ2-5; v_call: TRBV4-2; cdr3_aa: CASSQGLEGAFQETQYF; cdr3_nt: TGTGCCAGCAGCCAAGGATTGGAGGGGGCCTTCCAAGAGACCCAGTACTTC
d_call: NA; clone_size: NA; j_call: TRBJ2-1; v_call: TRBV29-1; cdr3_aa: CSVDTGFREQFF; cdr3_nt: TGCAGCGTTGATACCGGTTTCCGTGAGCAGTTCTTC
d_call: TRBD1; clone_size: NA; j_call: TRBJ1-4; v_call: TRBV14; cdr3_aa: CASSRDRLNEKLFF; cdr3_nt: TGTGCCAGCAGCCGGGACAGACTTAATGAAAAACTGTTTTTT
d_call: NA; clone_size: once; j_call: TRBJ2-7; v_call: TRBV5-1; cdr3_aa: CASTRTTVQKSDEQYF; cdr3_nt: TGCGCCAGCACCCGAACGACAGTCCAGAAGAGCGACGAGCAGTACTTC
d_call: TRBD2; clone_size: once; j_call: TRBJ2-3; v_call: TRBV11-2; cdr3_aa: CASSSSGKGDTQYF; cdr3_nt: TGTGCCAGCAGCTCGAGCGGGAAGGGTGATACGCAGTATTTT
d_call: TRBD1; clone_size: NA; j_call: TRBJ1-2; v_call: TRBV19; cdr3_aa: CASSRGQKYYGYTF; cdr3_nt: TGTGCCAGTAGTAGGGGACAGAAGTACTATGGCTACACCTTC
d_call: NA; clone_size: NA; j_call: TRBJ2-3; v_call: TRBV30; cdr3_aa: CAWSPQGTDTQYF; cdr3_nt: TGTGCCTGGAGTCCACAGGGCACAGATACGCAGTATTTT
d_call: TRBD2; clone_size: NA; j_call: TRBJ2-1; v_call: TRBV6-5; cdr3_aa: CASSYSVAGVHNEQFF; cdr3_nt: TGTGCCAGCAGTTACTCGGTAGCGGGCGTCCACAATGAGCAGTTCTTC
d_call: TRBD2; clone_size: NA; j_call: TRBJ2-7; v_call: TRBV14; cdr3_aa: CASRKAGIEQYF; cdr3_nt: TGTGCCAGCAGGAAAGCGGGGATCGAGCAGTACTTC
d_call: NA; clone_size: NA; j_call: TRBJ1-5; v_call: TRBV4-1; cdr3_aa: CASSQDSSRWASNQPQHF; cdr3_nt: TGCGCCAGCAGCCAAGATTCTAGCCGTTGGGCTAGCAATCAGCCCCAGCATTTT
d_call: TRBD1; clone_size: NA; j_call: TRBJ2-1; v_call: TRBV7-2; cdr3_aa: CASQNFRVGQAYNEQFF; cdr3_nt: TGTGCCAGCCAGAATTTTAGGGTGGGACAGGCCTACAATGAGCAGTTCTTC
d_call: TRBD2; clone_size: NA; j_call: TRBJ2-1; v_call: TRBV10-3; cdr3_aa: CAISVRTSGGYNEQFF; cdr3_nt: TGTGCCATCAGTGTCCGGACTAGCGGGGGGTACAATGAGCAGTTCTTC
d_call: NA; clone_size: once; j_call: TRBJ1-5; v_call: TRBV7-9; cdr3_aa: CASSPAGARGNQPQHF; cdr3_nt: TGTGCCAGCAGCCCCGCGGGGGCGCGGGGCAATCAGCCCCAGCATTTT
d_call: TRBD1; clone_size: NA; j_call: TRBJ2-7; v_call: TRBV29-1; cdr3_aa: CSVEIGTGIYEQYF; cdr3_nt: TGCAGCGTTGAAATCGGGACAGGGATTTACGAGCAGTACTTC
d_call: TRBD2; clone_size: NA; j_call: TRBJ2-5; v_call: TRBV4-2; cdr3_aa: CASSLGVAGAGVQETQYF; cdr3_nt: TGTGCCAGCAGCCTGGGAGTAGCGGGAGCGGGGGTCCAAGAGACCCAGTACTTC
d_call: TRBD1; clone_size: NA; j_call: TRBJ1-1; v_call: TRBV27; cdr3_aa: CASSLGQALLTEAFF; cdr3_nt: TGTGCCAGCAGTCTCGGACAGGCCTTGCTCACTGAAGCTTTCTTT
d_call: TRBD1; clone_size: NA; j_call: TRBJ2-2; v_call: TRBV7-7; cdr3_aa: CASSDKGGFTGELFF; cdr3_nt: TGTGCCAGCAGCGACAAAGGGGGCTTTACCGGGGAGCTGTTTTTT
d_call: TRBD1; clone_size: NA; j_call: TRBJ1-2; v_call: TRBV11-2; cdr3_aa: CASSPGQGGYGYTF; cdr3_nt: TGTGCCAGCAGCCCCGGACAGGGCGGCTATGGCTACACCTTC
d_call: TRBD1; clone_size: NA; j_call: TRBJ2-1; v_call: TRBV25-1; cdr3_aa: CASSDNLGRGQGEQFF; cdr3_nt: TGTGCCAGCAGTGACAACCTTGGCAGGGGGCAAGGTGAGCAGTTCTTC
d_call: TRBD1; clone_size: NA; j_call: TRBJ2-5; v_call: TRBV6-6; cdr3_aa: CASNRDSQETQYF; cdr3_nt: TGTGCCAGCAACAGGGACAGTCAAGAGACCCAGTACTTC
d_call: NA; clone_size: once; j_call: TRBJ1-5; v_call: TRBV3-1/TRBV3-2; cdr3_aa: CASSQGTGNQPQHF; cdr3_nt: TGTGCCAGCAGCCAAGGAACTGGTAATCAGCCCCAGCATTTT
d_call: TRBD2; clone_size: NA; j_call: TRBJ2-3; v_call: TRBV28; cdr3_aa: CASSRALAGGDTQYF; cdr3_nt: TGTGCCAGTAGCAGGGCCCTAGCGGGTGGGGATACGCAGTATTTT
d_call: NA; clone_size: NA; j_call: TRBJ2-1; v_call: TRBV18; cdr3_aa: CASSPAARVSDEQFF; cdr3_nt: TGTGCCAGCTCACCGGCGGCCAGGGTCTCCGATGAGCAGTTCTTC
d_call: TRBD2; clone_size: once; j_call: TRBJ2-1; v_call: TRBV7-2; cdr3_aa: CASSLSGRAYNEQFF; cdr3_nt: TGTGCCAGCAGCTTGAGCGGGAGGGCCTACAATGAGCAGTTCTTC
d_call: NA; clone_size: NA; j_call: TRBJ2-3; v_call: TRBV21-1; cdr3_aa: CASLRDRGRKAGTPHPDTQYF; cdr3_nt: TGTGCCAGCCTCCGGGACAGGGGAAGGAAAGCGGGAACCCCACACCCAGATACGCAGTATTTT
d_call: TRBD2; clone_size: NA; j_call: TRBJ2-2; v_call: TRBV6-2/TRBV6-3; cdr3_aa: CASSLPWGRGAGELFF; cdr3_nt: TGTGCCAGCAGTCTCCCCTGGGGGAGGGGCGCCGGGGAGCTGTTTTTT
d_call: NA; clone_size: NA; j_call: TRBJ1-4; v_call: TRBV29-1; cdr3_aa: CSGLGEKLFF; cdr3_nt: TGCAGCGGCCTAGGTGAAAAACTGTTTTTT
d_call: TRBD1; clone_size: NA; j_call: TRBJ2-6; v_call: TRBV19; cdr3_aa: CASGIQGFGANVLTF; cdr3_nt: TGTGCCAGCGGAATACAGGGGTTTGGGGCCAACGTCCTGACTTTC
d_call: NA; clone_size: few; j_call: TRBJ2-2; v_call: TRBV5-4; cdr3_aa: CASSPPEANTGELFF; cdr3_nt: TGTGCCAGCAGTCCCCCCGAGGCGAACACCGGGGAGCTGTTTTTT
d_call: NA; clone_size: NA; j_call: TRBJ1-6; v_call: TRBV28; cdr3_aa: CACRGALDSPLHF; cdr3_nt: TGTGCCTGCCGGGGGGCTTTGGATTCACCCCTCCACTTT
d_call: TRBD2; clone_size: NA; j_call: TRBJ2-3; v_call: TRBV3-1/TRBV3-2; cdr3_aa: CASSQDAGVLNTQYF; cdr3_nt: TGTGCCAGCAGCCAAGACGCGGGAGTTCTGAATACGCAGTATTTT
d_call: NA; clone_size: NA; j_call: TRBJ2-7; v_call: TRBV11-2; cdr3_aa: CASSLVAGLGEQYF; cdr3_nt: TGTGCCAGCAGCTTAGTGGCGGGGCTGGGAGAGCAGTACTTC
d_call: NA; clone_size: NA; j_call: TRBJ2-7; v_call: TRBV7-9; cdr3_aa: CASSFARHSYEQYF; cdr3_nt: TGTGCCAGCAGCTTCGCGCGGCACTCCTACGAGCAGTACTTC
d_call: NA; clone_size: NA; j_call: TRBJ2-3; v_call: TRBV7-9; cdr3_aa: CASSLTLDTDTQYF; cdr3_nt: TGTGCCAGCAGCCTAACCCTAGACACAGATACGCAGTATTTT
d_call: TRBD1; clone_size: NA; j_call: TRBJ1-2; v_call: TRBV27; cdr3_aa: CASSLWGQGSNYGYTF; cdr3_nt: TGTGCCAGCAGTTTATGGGGACAGGGATCAAACTATGGCTACACCTTC
d_call: TRBD2; clone_size: NA; j_call: TRBJ2-1; v_call: TRBV4-2; cdr3_aa: CASSQTIAGVPYNEQFF; cdr3_nt: TGTGCCAGCAGCCAGACAATAGCGGGAGTCCCCTACAATGAGCAGTTCTTC
d_call: NA; clone_size: NA; j_call: TRBJ1-3; v_call: TRBV19; cdr3_aa: CASSRGFSGNTIYF; cdr3_nt: TGTGCCAGTAGCAGGGGTTTCTCTGGAAACACCATATATTTT